This TCR beta chain emerged from a study of CD8+ T cells in alopecia areata. Trimming took 5 bases from V and 3 from J, leaving 14 bases between them. The CDR3 contains 14 residues. Per the germline V gene, CDR1 is SGHVS and CDR2 is FNYEAQ. RNA was extracted and reverse transcribed into cDNA as the sequencing template. The repertoire was sequenced with immunoSEQ multiplex PCR; TCRdb's copy has only in-frame clones and lacks some. The sample lists 90,000 to 150,000 clones, 50% to 75% occurring once. Regarding treatment: oral pan-JAK inhibitor, 5-10 mg twice daily. This clonotype originated in a human donor with alopecia areata. The rearrangement uses TRBV7-6 and TRBJ2-7; weak D call: TRBD2 (6 bases). This specimen consisted of CD8+ T cells sorted from blood, obtained at week 4, from a patient treated with tofacitinib. The DNA of the CDR3 is TGTGCCAGCAGCGTCGGCGGGACCGTCTACGAGCAGTACTTC. It codes for CASSVGGTVYEQYF. Full variable domain (remainder filled in from reference TRBV7-6 and TRBJ2-7): GAGVSQSPRYKVTKRGQDVALRCDPISGHVSLYWYRQALGQGPEFLTYFNYEAQQDKSGLPNDRFSAERPEGSISTLTIQRTEQRDSAMYRCASSVGGTVYEQYFGPGTRLTVT.